The rows below give T cell receptor beta chains drawn from one sample of a study of shared clonotypes between healthy human individuals. TCRdb's table, derived via immunoSEQ multiplex PCR, lists solely in-frame clones and lacks some. Here the sample spans approximately 440,000 clones, roughly three quarters being singletons. Material: PBMCs. These receptors all stem from a woman aged 40 to 55 in good health. Some clones in this sample may be carry-over from other donors' samples. CDR3s include the opening cysteine and the closing phenylalanine or tryptophan. Clone size is shown for a subset of rows, as once, few, many or a class of expanded clone.

clone size: NA
J gene: TRBJ2-2
V gene: TRBV13
CDR3 length: 13
CDR3 protein: CASSLQGAGELFF

clone size: once
J gene: TRBJ2-1
V gene: TRBV6-6
CDR3 length: 13
CDR3 protein: CASTWGPYNEQFF

clone size: NA
J gene: TRBJ2-3
V gene: TRBV4-3
CDR3 length: 15
CDR3 protein: CASSRGTSGTDTQYF

clone size: few
J gene: TRBJ1-2
V gene: TRBV28
CDR3 length: 13
CDR3 protein: CASSRAFQYGYTF

clone size: NA
J gene: TRBJ1-4
V gene: TRBV30
CDR3 length: 13
CDR3 protein: CAWSGQENEKLFF

clone size: NA
J gene: TRBJ2-5
V gene: TRBV5-1
CDR3 length: 16
CDR3 protein: CASSLAGQGDGETQYF

clone size: NA
J gene: TRBJ2-4
V gene: TRBV10-2
CDR3 length: 13
CDR3 protein: CASSESRGAIQYF

clone size: NA
J gene: TRBJ2-7
V gene: TRBV27
CDR3 length: 14
CDR3 protein: CASSSSGPSYEQYF

clone size: many
J gene: TRBJ1-5
V gene: TRBV11-2
CDR3 length: 14
CDR3 protein: CASSLVGQNQPQHF

clone size: NA
J gene: TRBJ2-2
V gene: TRBV28
CDR3 length: 16
CDR3 protein: CASSFHGTSGGGELFF

clone size: NA
J gene: TRBJ1-3
V gene: TRBV5-1
CDR3 length: 15
CDR3 protein: CASSLSPFSGNTIYF

clone size: NA
J gene: TRBJ2-1
V gene: TRBV7-3
CDR3 length: 16
CDR3 protein: CASSPISGSLYNEQFF

clone size: NA
J gene: TRBJ2-2
V gene: TRBV19
CDR3 length: 15
CDR3 protein: CASSAPALRAGELFF

clone size: once
J gene: TRBJ1-1
V gene: TRBV28
CDR3 length: 13
CDR3 protein: CATQRTGNTEAFF

clone size: many
J gene: TRBJ2-1
V gene: TRBV20-1
CDR3 length: 10
CDR3 protein: CSASLGEQFF

clone size: NA
J gene: TRBJ1-1
V gene: TRBV30
CDR3 length: 13
CDR3 protein: CAWSPRLNTEAFF

clone size: NA
J gene: TRBJ1-1
V gene: TRBV30
CDR3 length: 14
CDR3 protein: CAWSVRRGWTEAFF

clone size: NA
J gene: TRBJ2-2
V gene: TRBV5-1
CDR3 length: 16
CDR3 protein: CASSLEHRGRTGELFF

clone size: NA
J gene: TRBJ2-1
V gene: TRBV5-3
CDR3 length: 14
CDR3 protein: CARAGDCPSNEQFF

clone size: NA
J gene: TRBJ2-7
V gene: TRBV10-1
CDR3 length: 14
CDR3 protein: CASEGGYPAYEQYF

clone size: NA
J gene: TRBJ2-4
V gene: TRBV5-1
CDR3 length: 16
CDR3 protein: CASSSGGNLAKNIQYF

clone size: NA
J gene: TRBJ1-3
V gene: TRBV4-1
CDR3 length: 17
CDR3 protein: CASSQAPRGAGGNTIYF

clone size: NA
J gene: TRBJ2-7
V gene: TRBV6-6
CDR3 length: 14
CDR3 protein: CASRSAGGGYEQYF

clone size: NA
J gene: TRBJ2-1
V gene: TRBV7-2
CDR3 length: 14
CDR3 protein: CASSPNGGYNEQFF

clone size: few
J gene: TRBJ2-1
V gene: TRBV6-4
CDR3 length: 16
CDR3 protein: CASSDSASGEYNEQFF

clone size: NA
J gene: TRBJ2-1
V gene: TRBV28
CDR3 length: 15
CDR3 protein: CASSYSGAAYNEQFF

clone size: NA
J gene: TRBJ2-1
V gene: TRBV15
CDR3 length: 12
CDR3 protein: CATSRVYNEQFF

clone size: NA
J gene: TRBJ2-1
V gene: TRBV10-3
CDR3 length: 12
CDR3 protein: CAISGRLAEQFF